This TCR beta chain was recorded in a study of blood T cell repertoires in COVID-19 (TCRdb year 2020). Regarding the research as a whole: Samples covering the acute and convalescent phases of COVID-19 were provided by collaborators in the United States, Italy and Spain. The material from the prospective study consisted of cDNA or gDNA derived from T cells, B-cell-depleted T cells, or PBMCs. Subjects who had been exposed to COVID-19, were actively infected with it, or had recovered from it provided the deeply sampled blood TCRbeta repertoires that made up the dataset. The repertoires were released in a freely available public database meant as a resource for research on the immune response to SARS-CoV-2. The samples were drawn from two sources: the first 160 participants of the ongoing ImmuneRACE study, and 1,000 to 1,500 subjects contributed by 6 global collaborators. A de-identified subject ID, COVID-19 status, age in years and sex were almost always included in the sample metadata. Where HLA class I and class II types were available, the types were taken from metadata supplied by the sample provider, not from assay-based typing. Findings and caveats that apply to the study as a whole: Clinical and demographic metadata were provided uncurated, with the amount varying by source and participant.

The germline V gene supplies CDR1 MGHRA and CDR2 YSYEKL. Measured from the cysteine to the phenylalanine, the CDR3 is 14 residues long. The retained sequence is limited to the CDR3, 42 bases, with the frame set at the first base. The germline ends are 10 bases apart after V is trimmed by 4 bases and J by 1 base. Whole blood was collected in K2EDTA tubes by collaborating institutions according to the institutions' own protocols. For TCRbeta analysis, collaborators shipped samples as frozen whole blood, isolated PBMCs, or DNA extracted from either of those sample types. TCRbeta CDR3 regions were amplified from genomic DNA using the immunoSEQ Assay, a bias-controlled multiplex PCR. The authors' analysis ran thus. The number of nucleated cells in each sample was estimated by amplification of reference gene primers within the assay. To quantify the absolute abundance of each unique TCRbeta CDR3 rearrangement, sequence reads were collapsed and filtered. For each sample, productive Simpson clonality was calculated by taking the square root of Simpson's diversity index across productive rearrangements. TCRdb carries this immuneACCESS record with in-frame sequences only. Its versions omit some clonotypes, under half of them owing to an unresolved V gene in the studies checked, with the rest unexplained. D and trimming were read from the DNA, whereas the V and J calls and clone size are those reported in that table. The sample table lists about 300,000 clones, around four fifths of them with a count of one. Roughly 1.2% of the sample lies in the top ten.

On this clone itself: Its binding antigen is unknown. No base quality values were provided; no much bigger clone lies one nucleotide off.

The sample taken for sequencing was peripheral blood. The clonotype originates from a woman in her forties or fifties with acute or convalescent COVID-19. The receptor chain draws on TRBV4-1 and TRBJ1-1; the D gene assignment is ambiguous. The CDR3 amino acid sequence is: CASSLATPNTEAFF. The nucleotides are TGCGCCAGCAGCCTAGCGACACCGAACACTGAAGCTTTCTTT.